Listed below are T cell receptor beta chains from one sample, sequenced in a study of blood T cell repertoires in COVID-19. Libraries were prepared by immunoSEQ multiplex PCR; TCRdb keeps only in-frame clonotypes and omits some of them. The table lists 200,000 to 250,000 clones, almost 90% of them singletons. Sequencing was performed on peripheral blood. The receptor source for this set is a woman aged 55-70 years with acute or convalescent COVID-19. Each CDR3 is given with its conserved first and last residue. A D gene is named only where the DNA matches it firmly. Clone sizes are given selectively: once, few, many, or a class where the clone is expanded.

d_call j_call clone_size v_call cdr3_nt cdr3_aa
NA TRBJ2-7 NA TRBV9 TGTGCCAGCAGCGTACAGGGGAGCTCCTACGAGCAGTACTTC CASSVQGSSYEQYF
NA TRBJ2-1 NA TRBV9 TGTGCCAGCAGCGTACTCGGAGGGTCCTACAATGAGCAGTTCTTC CASSVLGGSYNEQFF
TRBD2 TRBJ2-7 NA TRBV6-2/TRBV6-3 TGTGCCAGCAGCCTCGGACTAGCTGAGCAGTACTTC CASSLGLAEQYF
NA TRBJ1-6 NA TRBV2 TGTGCCAGCAGTGACAGGCGTTCTTATTCACCCCTCCACTTT CASSDRRSYSPLHF
NA TRBJ2-7 NA TRBV6-6 TGTGCCAGCAGCTCGACAGGAGAAGCCTTATCCTACGAGCAGTACTTC CASSSTGEALSYEQYF
NA TRBJ2-1 NA TRBV7-2 TGTGCCAGCAGCTTAAGCGGGAATGAGCAGTTCTTC CASSLSGNEQFF
NA TRBJ1-3 NA TRBV5-1 TGCGCCAGCAGCTCCCGGGACATTGGAAACACCATATATTTT CASSSRDIGNTIYF
TRBD2 TRBJ2-7 NA TRBV6-5 TGTGCCAGCAGTTCCTCTAGGTTAGCGGGAGCTTACGAGCAGTACTTC CASSSSRLAGAYEQYF
NA TRBJ2-7 once TRBV5-1 TGCGCCAGCAGCTTGGGGGACACTTCCTACGAGCAGTACTTC CASSLGDTSYEQYF
TRBD2 TRBJ2-5 NA TRBV27 TGTGCCAGCAGTTTAACAGGACTAGTAAAAGAGACCCAGTACTTC CASSLTGLVKETQYF
NA TRBJ1-4 NA TRBV7-8 TGTGCCAGCAGCTTAATGGTTACGTGGGACTCTAATGAAAAACTGTTTTTT CASSLMVTWDSNEKLFF
NA TRBJ1-5 NA TRBV30 TGTGCCTGGAGTGTAGCTACTCGTCAGCCCCAGCATTTT CAWSVATRQPQHF
TRBD2 TRBJ2-3 NA TRBV27 TGTGCCAGCAACAGCAGGGCGGGGGGCACAGATACGCAGTATTTT CASNSRAGGTDTQYF
NA TRBJ2-1 NA TRBV3-1/TRBV3-2 TGTGCCAGCAGCCAACACACAGGGCAGGGTGAGCAGTTCTTC CASSQHTGQGEQFF
TRBD2 TRBJ2-3 NA TRBV19 TGTGCCAGTAGTATAGGGACTAGCGGGGGATCAGATACGCAGTATTTT CASSIGTSGGSDTQYF
NA TRBJ1-5 NA TRBV19 TGTGCCAGTAGTTTCTCGGGGGTCAGGATTAGCAATCAGCCCCAGCATTTT CASSFSGVRISNQPQHF
TRBD1 TRBJ2-3 NA TRBV29-1 TGCAGCGTTGTGCAGGGGGCCACAGATACGCAGTATTTT CSVVQGATDTQYF
NA TRBJ2-5 NA TRBV2 TGTGCCAGCAGTGATTCGTTAGCCCAAGAGACCCAGTACTTC CASSDSLAQETQYF
TRBD2 TRBJ2-6 NA TRBV30 TGTGCCTGGAGCAAACTAGCGGGAAGTTTCTCTGGGGCCAACGTCCTGACTTTC CAWSKLAGSFSGANVLTF
TRBD1 TRBJ1-6 NA TRBV3-1/TRBV3-2 TGTGCCAGCAGCCCCCGGACAGGGGGGGATTCACCCCTCCACTTT CASSPRTGGDSPLHF
NA TRBJ2-4 NA TRBV6-6 TGTGCCAGCAGTTACTCAAGGGAGGTAAACATTCAGTACTTC CASSYSREVNIQYF
TRBD2 TRBJ2-1 once TRBV7-9 TGTGCCAGCAGCTTAGGGGGAGGGAATGAGCAGTTCTTC CASSLGGGNEQFF
NA TRBJ2-3 NA TRBV5-1 TGCGCCAGCAACCATGGACAGCGCACAGATACGCAGTATTTT CASNHGQRTDTQYF
TRBD1 TRBJ1-6 NA TRBV28 TGTGCCAGCAGTTACCTTCTGACAGGGGGAAATTCACCCCTCCACTTT CASSYLLTGGNSPLHF
NA TRBJ1-2 NA TRBV5-5 TGTGCCAGCAGCTTGGAGGGGGTGGGGCATGGCTACACCTTC CASSLEGVGHGYTF
TRBD1 TRBJ2-7 NA TRBV6-1 TGTGCCAGCAGTGATAGAGGACAGGGGGCTGCTTACGAGCAGTACTTC CASSDRGQGAAYEQYF
TRBD1 TRBJ1-6 NA TRBV6-5 TGTGCCAGCAGTTATACAGGGGATAATTCACCCCTCCACTTT CASSYTGDNSPLHF
TRBD1 TRBJ1-1 NA TRBV5-8 TGTGCCAGCAGCCGAACAGGGGGAACTGAAGCTTTCTTT CASSRTGGTEAFF
NA TRBJ2-3 NA TRBV7-3 TGTGCCAGCAGCTTGAGGCGACGCACAGATACGCAGTATTTT CASSLRRRTDTQYF
TRBD2 TRBJ2-7 NA TRBV6-5 TGTGCCAGCACCCAGCGGGAGCCCCCCTACGAGCAGTACTTC CASTQREPPYEQYF
TRBD2 TRBJ2-2 NA TRBV5-1 TGCGCCAGCAGCTTGGAACGGGAGGACACCGGGGAGCTGTTTTTT CASSLEREDTGELFF
NA TRBJ1-1 NA TRBV10-2 TGCGCCAGCAGTGAGTCGTTTCAGGCTGAAGCTTTCTTT CASSESFQAEAFF
TRBD1 TRBJ2-7 NA TRBV7-2 TGTGCCAGCAGGCCGGGACAGGGGCTCATCTACGAGCAGTACTTC CASRPGQGLIYEQYF
TRBD1 TRBJ1-4 NA TRBV7-9 TGTGCCAGCAGCCAGGGACAGCTTAATGAAAAACTGTTTTTT CASSQGQLNEKLFF
TRBD1 TRBJ2-6 NA TRBV28 TGTGCCAGCAGTTCGGACAGGGGGAGTGGGGCCAACGTCCTGACTTTC CASSSDRGSGANVLTF
TRBD1 TRBJ2-1 NA TRBV11-2 TGTGCCAGCAGCCTTGACAGGGGCGGTCGCAATGAGCAGTTCTTC CASSLDRGGRNEQFF
NA TRBJ1-5 NA TRBV7-8 TGTGCCAGCAGCCCTACGGGGTTTTGGCAGCCCCAGCATTTT CASSPTGFWQPQHF
TRBD2 TRBJ2-3 NA TRBV7-2 TGTGCCAGCAGCTCGGGACTAGCGGGGCGCACAGATACGCAGTATTTT CASSSGLAGRTDTQYF
NA TRBJ1-2 NA TRBV30 TGTGCCTGGAGTGTGCCCCTAGAGAATGGCTACACCTTC CAWSVPLENGYTF
NA TRBJ1-2 NA TRBV6-6 TGTGCCAGCAGTGAGCAAGTTCTGAGTAACTATGGCTACACCTTC CASSEQVLSNYGYTF
TRBD2 TRBJ2-6 NA TRBV19 TGTGCCAGTAGGGCCGGGGGGATCGGGGCCAACGTCCTGACTTTC CASRAGGIGANVLTF
NA TRBJ1-1 NA TRBV18 TGTGCCAGCTCCAGAACAGATAACACTGAAGCTTTCTTT CASSRTDNTEAFF
NA TRBJ1-2 NA TRBV15 TGTGCCACCAGCGGAGGACAGCGAAACTATGGCTACACCTTC CATSGGQRNYGYTF
TRBD1 TRBJ1-4 NA TRBV6-2/TRBV6-3 TGTGCCAGCAGTCGCCGACAGGGGAGGAAGGAACTGTTTTTT CASSRRQGRKELFF
TRBD1 TRBJ2-7 NA TRBV5-1 TGCGCCAGCAGCCCGGTACCAGGGGGTGTTACCTACGAGCAGTACTTC CASSPVPGGVTYEQYF
TRBD2 TRBJ2-5 NA TRBV6-5 TGTGCCAGCAGCCGGGGGGTGCAAGAGACCCAGTACTTC CASSRGVQETQYF
TRBD2 TRBJ2-3 NA TRBV18 TGTGCCAGCTCGGGGACTAGCGGCACAGATACGCAGTATTTT CASSGTSGTDTQYF
TRBD1 TRBJ2-2 NA TRBV27 TGTGCCAGCAACAAATGGGGACAGGGAGGCACCGGGGAGCTGTTTTTT CASNKWGQGGTGELFF
NA TRBJ1-1 NA TRBV6-5 TGTGCCAGCAAACATCTCTCCACAGCTTTCTTT CASKHLSTAFF
NA TRBJ1-1 NA TRBV19 TGTGCCAGTAGTTCTCCGGGATACCTCCCGGGGAACACTGAAGCTTTCTTT CASSSPGYLPGNTEAFF
TRBD1 TRBJ1-5 once TRBV20-1 TGCAGTGCTAGTAGACAGGGAACAAATCAGCCCCAGCATTTT CSASRQGTNQPQHF
NA TRBJ1-2 NA TRBV5-6 TGTGCCAGCAGCCTTGGACCGCCACAGGGCTATGGCTACACCTTC CASSLGPPQGYGYTF
NA TRBJ1-5 few TRBV12-5 TGTGCTAGTGGGATCCTAGGACAGTTAGACCGTCAGCCCCAGCATTTT CASGILGQLDRQPQHF